Below are 31 T cell receptor beta chains sequenced from a single sample in a study of T cells in Graves' hyperthyroidism and ophthalmopathy. RNA transcripts were the template for amplifying TCR beta CDR3 regions. HTBI primers were the set used in a first-round RT-PCR of the TCR CDR3. TCRdb recomputed calls from the multiplex PCR reads with MiXCR, one row per CDR3 protein. In the table there are around 760,000 distinct CDR3 sequences, 30% to 40% of which are singletons. The material sequenced was blood. All receptors derive from a woman aged 40 to 55 with Graves' hyperthyroidism.

V gene TRBV4-1 combines with J gene TRBJ1-4; D is ambiguous. Germline loops: CDR1 MGHRA, CDR2 YSYEKL. The CDR3 runs to 13 residues. V gave up 0 bases and J gave up 7 bases, with 6 bases separating them. In DNA, the CDR3 is TGCGCCAGCAGCCAAGAAATGGTTGAAAAACTGTTTTTT. This sequence encodes CASSQEMVEKLFF.

CDR3 in amino acids: CASSDPGQGNRGYTF. DNA of the CDR3: TGTGCCAGCAGTGACCCGGGACAGGGCAACCGTGGCTACACCTTC. The chain couples TRBV12-3 or TRBV12-4 to TRBJ1-2; 9 bases align to TRBD1. The CDR3 is 15 amino acids. J lost 7 bases, V lost 5 bases, and 11 bases had no gene match.

This clonotype occurred many times. The rearrangement joins TRBV24-1 to TRBJ1-1, with D possibly being TRBD1 (5 bases). The CDR3 runs 16 residues. V was trimmed by 2 bases and J by 1 base, leaving 13 bases between them. Germline CDR1 and CDR2: KGHDR and SFDVKD. CDR3 nucleotides: TGTGCCACCAGTGATTCGCAGGGAGTCCCGAACACTGAAGCTTTCTTT. It translates to CATSDSQGVPNTEAFF.

This sequence joins TRBV20-1 and TRBJ2-5, with D perhaps TRBD1 or TRBD2 (5 bases each). The CDR3 contains 13 residues. V dropped 0 bases and J dropped 9 bases, with 14 bases sitting between them. Germline V gene lookup returns CDR1 DFQATT and CDR2 SNEGSKA (reference sequence). CDR3 region: CSAREGEGQPQYF. In DNA, the CDR3 is TGCAGTGCTAGAGAGGGTGAGGGGCAGCCCCAGTACTTC.

Regarding this clonotype: The junction differs from germline at one of its ends, possibly a read error. J is TRBJ2-7 and V is TRBV7-9; 9 bases are shared with TRBD1. The CDR3 spans 15 residues. Per the germline V gene, CDR1 is SEHNR and CDR2 is FQNEAQ (reference sequence). CDR3 DNA sequence: TGCGCCAGCAGCTCGTCGGGACAGGGTTACTACGAGCAGTACTTC. Translating gives CASSSSGQGYYEQYF.

This clonotype was seen a handful of times. The V call is TRBV4-1, the J call TRBJ2-5; 8 bases map to TRBD1. The germline V gene encodes CDR1 MGHRA and CDR2 YSYEKL. The CDR3 contains 16 residues. Trimming removed 0 bases from V and 7 bases from J; junction bases left unmatched: 10. CDR3: CASSQDRTGNSRTQYF. CDR3 nucleotides: TGCGCCAGCAGCCAAGACAGGACAGGGAACTCTCGGACCCAGTACTTC.

A few counts support this clonotype. The chain is built from TRBV5-1 and TRBJ1-1; 8 bases match TRBD1. CDR3 length: 17 residues. Losses at the gene ends were 0 bases for V and 1 base for J; bases not matched to a gene: 8. The V gene's germline CDR1 is SGHRS and CDR2 YFSETQ. The CDR3 DNA reads TGCGCCAGCAGCTTGGCCAGGACAGGGAATAAGAACACTGAAGCTTTCTTT. It specifies CASSLARTGNKNTEAFF.

The chain joins TRBV25-1 to TRBJ1-5, with D unclear. Per the germline V gene, CDR1 is MGHDK and CDR2 is SYGVNS. The CDR3 consists of 14 residues. Trimming took 8 bases from V and 0 from J, leaving 11 bases between them. CDR3 loop: CASLAGNSNQPQHF. The DNA for the CDR3 is TGTGCCAGCTTGGCCGGGAATAGCAATCAGCCCCAGCATTTT.

Notes on this clonotype: A junction boundary mismatches the germline segment, possibly from a read error. This chain connects TRBV5-1 to TRBJ2-5, with D tentatively TRBD2 (7 bases). The CDR3 length is 17 residues. Germline V CDR1 and CDR2: SGHRS, YFSETQ. CDR3 DNA sequence: TGCACCAGCAGCTTGGGAGGGGGTGGATTCGACCAAGAGACCCAGTACTTC. This translates into CTSSLGGGGFDQETQYF.

This clonotype has at least ten counts. CDR3 coding DNA: TGTGCCAGCAGCCAAGTTCCGTGGAGTCTCGACTACACCTTC. This gives the protein CASSQVPWSLDYTF. The V and J genes are TRBV14 and TRBJ1-2; no definite D call. Trimming took off 1 base at V and 10 bases at J, with 16 bases between the two ends. CDR1 and CDR2 (germline): SGHDN, FVKESK. This CDR3 has 14 residues.

This clonotype was seen a few times. This chain connects TRBV4-3 to TRBJ1-1; D ambiguous. The CDR3 is 18 amino acids. V was pared by 0 bases and J by 3 bases, with 20 bases between. Germline loops: CDR1 LGHNA, CDR2 YSLEER. CDR3 coding DNA: TGCGCCAGCAGCCAAGAGGCGTACGGCAGGAATTTGGACACTGAAGCTTTCTTT. It is translated as CASSQEAYGRNLDTEAFF.

The chain combines TRBV7-8 with TRBJ2-2; the match to TRBD1 covers 7 bases. This CDR3 has 16 amino acids. V was clipped by 4 bases and J by 4 bases; unmatched bases: 9. Germline V lookup: CDR1 SGHVS, CDR2 FQNEAQ. DNA of the CDR3: TGTGCCAGCAGCTCACGACAGGGCCGGATCACCGGGGAGCTGTTTTTT. This gives the protein CASSSRQGRITGELFF. The full variable domain, its missing parts supplied by reference TRBV7-8 and TRBJ2-2, is GAGVSQSPRYKVAKRGQDVALRCDPISGHVSLFWYQQALGQGPEFLTYFQNEAQLDKSGLPSDRFFAERPEGSVSTLKIQRTQQEDSAVYLCASSSRQGRITGELFFGEGSRLTVL.

The chain employs TRBV11-2 and TRBJ1-1; D is unresolved. This CDR3 is built from 14 residues. Trimming stripped 5 bases from V and 2 bases from J, with 12 bases between. Germline V lookup: CDR1 SGHAT, CDR2 FQNNGV. The CDR3 DNA is TGTGCCAGCAGCCCTCTTCGGGCCAACACTGAAGCTTTCTTT. Protein product: CASSPLRANTEAFF.

In its sample, this clonotype was seen many times. The V call is TRBV7-9, the J call TRBJ1-2; no clear D gene. Germline V gives CDR1 SEHNR, CDR2 FQNEAQ (reference sequence). The CDR3 length is 16 residues. Trimming cost V 5 bases and J 1 base, with 17 bases left between them. CDR3 in amino acids: CASSTVSGAFNYGYTF. The CDR3 region has the DNA TGTGCCAGCAGCACTGTTTCTGGCGCGTTTAACTATGGCTACACCTTC.

This clonotype was observed at least ten times. V is TRBV2 and J is TRBJ1-5, with D maybe TRBD1 (5 bases). The V end lost 6 bases, the J end lost 1 base, and 13 bases lay between the germline ends. The CDR3 spans 15 residues. CDR1 and CDR2 from the germline V gene are SNHLY and FYNNEI. The CDR3 loop is CASSGQGGSNQPQHF. CDR3 DNA: TGTGCCAGCAGCGGACAAGGTGGGAGCAATCAGCCCCAGCATTTT.

With regard to this clonotype: The junction departs from the called germline gene at one end, perhaps through a read error. The chain has TRBV7-2 and TRBJ2-7; D gene unclear. This CDR3 has 16 residues. CDR1 and CDR2 from the germline V gene are SGHTA and FQGNSA. The CDR3 region is CASSQVWSGSPYEQYF. For the CDR3, the DNA is TGCGCCAGCAGCCAAGTATGGTCAGGAAGCCCCTACGAGCAGTACTTC. The entire variable domain, with the rest obtained from reference TRBV7-2 and TRBJ2-7, is as follows: GAGVSQSPSNKVTEKGKDVELRCDPISGHTALYWYRQSLGQGLEFLIYFQGNSAPDKSGLPSDRFSAERTGGSVSTLTIQRTQQEDSAVYLCASSQVWSGSPYEQYFGPGTRLTVT.

The chain recombines TRBV27 with TRBJ2-7; TRBD1 aligns across 7 bases. V lost 3 bases, J lost 6 bases, and 8 bases stayed unmatched. Germline CDR1 MNHEY, CDR2 SMNVEV (reference sequence). The CDR3 covers 14 residues. CDR3 in amino acids: CASSFGTASSEQYF. CDR3 DNA sequence: TGTGCCAGCAGTTTTGGGACAGCCTCATCCGAGCAGTACTTC.

The chain has TRBV12-3 or TRBV12-4 and TRBJ1-5; perhaps TRBD1 as D (5 bases). CDR3 length equals 15 residues. V shed 5 bases and J shed 4 bases, with 15 bases lying between them. This chain's CDR3 is CASSPPDSWNQPQHF. The CDR3 DNA reads as TGTGCCAGCAGTCCACCCGACAGTTGGAATCAGCCCCAGCATTTT.

This clonotype was found many times. The rearrangement uses TRBV7-9 and TRBJ1-1; D gene ambiguous. The germline V gene has CDR1 SEHNR and CDR2 FQNEAQ (reference sequence). With 1 base removed from V and 3 bases from J, the gap between germline ends came to 6 bases. There are 13 residues in the CDR3. The DNA of the CDR3 is TGTGCCAGCAGCTTAGAAGGGCACACTGAAGCTTTCTTT. Translated: CASSLEGHTEAFF.

This clonotype was observed a few times. The genes are TRBV5-5 and TRBJ1-6; a weak D match, TRBD1 (6 bases). The CDR3 sequence is 16 residues long. Germline-derived CDR1 and CDR2 are SGHKS and YYEKEE (reference sequence). V dropped 4 bases and J dropped 2 bases, with 13 bases sitting between them. The CDR3 region is CASSRGGVAYNSPLHF. DNA for the CDR3: TGTGCCAGCAGCCGAGGGGGGGTGGCCTATAATTCACCCCTCCACTTT.

The chain combines TRBV7-8 with TRBJ1-6, with D tentatively TRBD1 (6 bases). Trimming stripped 7 bases from V and 9 bases from J, with 13 bases between. This CDR3 has 13 amino acids. The germline V gene encodes CDR1 SGHVS and CDR2 FQNEAQ. The CDR3 loop is CASNRGGPSPLHF. The CDR3 DNA sequence: TGTGCCAGCAATCGGGGGGGCCCTTCACCCCTCCACTTT.

Note on this clonotype: A much larger clone is a single base away; this may be a read error. The chain combines TRBV29-1 with TRBJ1-1, with D perhaps TRBD1 (6 bases). Germline CDR1 reads SQVTM; CDR2 reads ANQGSEA. The V end was cut by 8 bases, the J end by 5 bases, with 15 bases between. The CDR3 loop spans 12 amino acids. The CDR3 DNA reads as TGCAGCTTTCACCAAGGGGGAACTGAAGCTTTCTTT. This sequence encodes CSFHQGGTEAFF.

This chain links TRBV2 with TRBJ1-2; D is uncertain. Trimming stripped 5 bases from V and 1 base from J, with 14 bases between. Germline V lookup: CDR1 SNHLY, CDR2 FYNNEI. This CDR3 comprises 15 residues. CDR3 DNA sequence: TGTGCCAGCAGTTTATGGCGGCTCCTTAACTATGGCTACACCTTC. This gives the protein CASSLWRLLNYGYTF.

Many counts were recorded for this clonotype. The chain employs TRBV7-2 and TRBJ2-7; D unclear. Germline loops: CDR1 SGHTA, CDR2 FQGNSA. V was shortened by 1 base and J by 1 base, with 8 bases between the two germline ends. The CDR3 loop spans 14 amino acids. The CDR3 DNA sequence: TGTGCCAGCAGCTTAGTGGAAAGTTCCTACGAGCAGTACTTC. Amino acids: CASSLVESSYEQYF.

This clonotype was found many times. The rearrangement uses TRBV11-3 and TRBJ2-5, with D possibly TRBD1 on 6 matching bases. The V gene lost 2 bases and the J gene lost 0 bases, with 7 bases spanning the gap. The CDR3 is 14 amino acids. Germline CDR1 is SGHNT and CDR2 is YENEEA. CDR3 nucleotides: TGTGCCAGCAGCTTAAGGGGGAACCAAGAGACCCAGTACTTC. Protein product: CASSLRGNQETQYF.

The chain combines TRBV7-8 with TRBJ2-7; 9 nucleotides match TRBD2. The CDR3 totals 16 residues. Trimming removed 4 bases from V and 1 base from J; junction bases left unmatched: 8. CDR1 and CDR2 (germline): SGHVS, FQNEAQ. The CDR3 region is CASSSTMAGGSYEQYF. CDR3 in DNA: TGTGCCAGCAGCTCAACCATGGCGGGAGGGTCCTACGAGCAGTACTTC.

In this sample, this clonotype turned up many times. V gene TRBV6-6 combines with J gene TRBJ2-2; TRBD2 might be the D (6 bases). V gave up 4 bases and J gave up 7 bases, with 7 bases separating them. This CDR3 region has 12 residues. The V gene's germline CDR1 is MNHNY and CDR2 SVGAGI (reference sequence). The CDR3 DNA reads as TGTGCCAGCAGTTGGGGGGACGGGGAGCTGTTTTTT. Translating it yields CASSWGDGELFF.

This clonotype has just a few counts. The chain is built from TRBV7-2 and TRBJ2-2; 7 positions match TRBD1. CDR3 length equals 16 residues. Germline CDR1 reads SGHTA; CDR2 reads FQGNSA. J was trimmed by 6 bases and V by 5 bases; bases with no gene match: 12. The CDR3 nucleotides are TGTGCCAGCAGCCGACGGACAGGCCAAATATCCGGGGAGCTGTTTTTT. Translation gives CASSRRTGQISGELFF.

This clonotype appeared many times. The chain joins TRBV11-2 to TRBJ2-7; 7 positions agree with TRBD1. From germline, CDR1 is SGHAT and CDR2 FQNNGV. The CDR3 runs 15 residues. V dropped 5 bases and J dropped 0; count of bases not matched to a gene: 7. For the CDR3, the DNA is TGTGCCAGCAGCCAAGGGACAGACGCCTCCTACGAGCAGTACTTC. Residues: CASSQGTDASYEQYF.

This clonotype was seen many times. This sequence joins TRBV20-1 and TRBJ2-7; D assignment may be TRBD1 or TRBD2 (6 bases each). CDR1 and CDR2 (germline): DFQATT, SNEGSKA (reference sequence). V shed 0 bases and J shed 6 bases, with 21 bases lying between them. The CDR3 loop spans 16 amino acids. CDR3 sequence reads: CSARDRDRGEDGEQYF. The DNA of the CDR3 is TGCAGTGCTAGAGATCGGGATAGGGGGGAGGACGGCGAGCAGTACTTC.

At least ten counts were recorded for this clonotype. The chain has TRBV7-2 and TRBJ2-7; D call uncertain. Germline V CDR1 and CDR2: SGHTA, FQGNSA. V was trimmed by 2 bases and J by 3 bases, leaving 8 bases between them. This CDR3 spans 13 amino acids. The CDR3 DNA is TGTGCCAGCAGCTTATCGGAGTACTACGAGCAGTACTTC. Protein: CASSLSEYYEQYF.